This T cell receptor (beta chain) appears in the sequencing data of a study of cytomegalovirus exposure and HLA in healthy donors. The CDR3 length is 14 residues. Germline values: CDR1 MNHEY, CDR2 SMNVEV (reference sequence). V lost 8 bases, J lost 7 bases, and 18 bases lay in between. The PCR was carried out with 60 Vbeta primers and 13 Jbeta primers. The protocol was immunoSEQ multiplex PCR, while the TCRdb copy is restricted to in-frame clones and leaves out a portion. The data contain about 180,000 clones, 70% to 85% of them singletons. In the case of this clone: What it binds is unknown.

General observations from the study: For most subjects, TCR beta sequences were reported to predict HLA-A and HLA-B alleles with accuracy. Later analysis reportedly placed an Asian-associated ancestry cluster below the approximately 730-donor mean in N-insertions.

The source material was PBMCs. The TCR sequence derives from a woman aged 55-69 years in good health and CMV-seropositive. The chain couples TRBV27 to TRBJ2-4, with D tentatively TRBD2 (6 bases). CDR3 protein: CASGLPTGGNIQYF. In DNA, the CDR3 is TGTGCCAGCGGATTGCCAACAGGAGGGAACATTCAGTACTTC.